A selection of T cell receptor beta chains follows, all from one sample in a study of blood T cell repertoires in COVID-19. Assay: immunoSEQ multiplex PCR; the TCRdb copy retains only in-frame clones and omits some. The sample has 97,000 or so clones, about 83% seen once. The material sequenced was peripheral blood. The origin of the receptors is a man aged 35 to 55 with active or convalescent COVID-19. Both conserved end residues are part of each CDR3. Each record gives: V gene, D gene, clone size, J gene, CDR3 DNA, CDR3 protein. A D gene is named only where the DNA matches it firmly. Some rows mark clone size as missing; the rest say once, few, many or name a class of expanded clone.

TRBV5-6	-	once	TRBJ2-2	TGTGCCAGCAGCCGCCGGAGCAACGGGGAGCTGTTTTTT	CASSRRSNGELFF
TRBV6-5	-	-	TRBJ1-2	TGTGCCAGCAGTTACTCGATTGGGGCGAGGGGCTACACCTTC	CASSYSIGARGYTF
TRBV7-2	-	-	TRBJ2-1	TGTGCCAGCAGCTTAGGGGAGGCTTACAATGAGCAGTTCTTC	CASSLGEAYNEQFF
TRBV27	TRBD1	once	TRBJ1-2	TGTGCCAGCAGTTCCCGGACAGGGACCTACACCTTC	CASSSRTGTYTF
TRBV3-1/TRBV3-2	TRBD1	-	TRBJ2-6	TGTGCCAGCAGTTACAGGGGCCTGAGCTCTGGGGCCAACGTCCTGACTTTC	CASSYRGLSSGANVLTF
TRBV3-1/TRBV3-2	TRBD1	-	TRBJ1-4	TGTGCCAGCAGCCAAGGGACAGGGGGCGATGAAAAACTGTTTTTT	CASSQGTGGDEKLFF
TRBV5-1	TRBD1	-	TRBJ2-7	TGCGCCAGCAGCTCACCCCCGGGACAGGGGGCACACGAGCAGTACTTC	CASSSPPGQGAHEQYF
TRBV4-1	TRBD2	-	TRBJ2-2	TGCGCCAGCAGCCAAGAACTAGCGGCCGGGGAGCTGTTTTTT	CASSQELAAGELFF
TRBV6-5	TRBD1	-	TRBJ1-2	TGTGCCAGCAGACGGCGGGACAGGCCGGGCTACACCTTC	CASRRRDRPGYTF
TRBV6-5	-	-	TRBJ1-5	TGTGCCAGCAGAACAGGACCTGGTGGCAATCAGCCCCAGCATTTT	CASRTGPGGNQPQHF
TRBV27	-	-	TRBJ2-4	TGTGCCAGCAGTTCCCCGGACGGACTAGCCAAAAACATTCAGTACTTC	CASSSPDGLAKNIQYF
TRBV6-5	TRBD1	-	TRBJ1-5	TGTGCCAGCAACACCGGACAGGGCAATCAGCCCCAGCATTTT	CASNTGQGNQPQHF
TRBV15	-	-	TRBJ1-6	TGTGCCAGTGTCGGCTCCTATAATTCACCCCTCCACTTT	CASVGSYNSPLHF
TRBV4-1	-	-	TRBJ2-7	TGCGCCAGCAGCCAAGGGGAAAGGGGAAAAGGCGAGCAGTACTTC	CASSQGERGKGEQYF
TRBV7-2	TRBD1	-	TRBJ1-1	TGTGCCAGCAGCTCGCGGGACAGGCTGGAAGCTTTCTTT	CASSSRDRLEAFF
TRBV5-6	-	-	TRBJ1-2	TGTGCCAGCAGCTTACAGGGCGCCACTAACTATGGCTACACCTTC	CASSLQGATNYGYTF
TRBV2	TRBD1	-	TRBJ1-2	TGTGCCAGCGGACAGGCCTCTAACTATGGCTACACCTTC	CASGQASNYGYTF
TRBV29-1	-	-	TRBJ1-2	TGCAGCGTTGAAGCATCAAACTATGGCTACACCTTC	CSVEASNYGYTF
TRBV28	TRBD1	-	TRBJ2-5	TGTGCCAGCGGGGGACAGGGGATGGGAGAGACCCAGTACTTC	CASGGQGMGETQYF
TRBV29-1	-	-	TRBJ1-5	TGCAGCGCCCGACAGACTAGCAATCAGCCCCAGCATTTT	CSARQTSNQPQHF
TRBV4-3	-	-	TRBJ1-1	TGCGCCAGCAGCCTCTCAAACGGGGGGCACACTGAAGCTTTCTTT	CASSLSNGGHTEAFF
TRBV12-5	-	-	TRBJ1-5	TGTGCTAGTGGTCCCGGCGGGGTACCCAATCAGCCCCAGCATTTT	CASGPGGVPNQPQHF
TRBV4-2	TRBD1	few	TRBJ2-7	TGTGCCAGCAGCCAAGAAGAGGGGGCGTCCTACGAGCAGTACTTC	CASSQEEGASYEQYF
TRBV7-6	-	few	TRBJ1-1	TGTGCCAGCAGCTTAGCGGAGGGTAACACTGAAGCTTTCTTT	CASSLAEGNTEAFF
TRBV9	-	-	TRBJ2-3	TGTGCCAGCAGCGTAGTAGATACCACAGATACGCAGTATTTT	CASSVVDTTDTQYF
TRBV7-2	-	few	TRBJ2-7	TGTGCCAGCAGCTTAGCGCAGCGGTCCTACGAGCAGTACTTC	CASSLAQRSYEQYF
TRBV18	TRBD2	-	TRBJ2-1	TGTGCCAGCTCACCAACAGGGACTAGCGGAAACAATGAGCAGTTCTTC	CASSPTGTSGNNEQFF
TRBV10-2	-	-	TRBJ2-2	TGCGCCAGTGCGGAAAACACCGGGGAGCTGTTTTTT	CASAENTGELFF
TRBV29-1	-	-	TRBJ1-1	TGCAGCGTTTACATGAACACTGAAGCTTTCTTT	CSVYMNTEAFF
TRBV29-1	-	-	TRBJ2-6	TGCAGCGTTGTCGGGGGCTCTGGGGCCAACGTCCTGACTTTC	CSVVGGSGANVLTF
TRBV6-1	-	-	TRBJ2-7	TGTGCCAGCAGTGAGGGGGCCACATCTCTCGGGCAGTACTTC	CASSEGATSLGQYF
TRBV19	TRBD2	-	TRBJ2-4	TGTGCCAGTAGTCGCGGGACTAGCGGGGGGGCTCGTCTGGACTTC	CASSRGTSGGARLDF
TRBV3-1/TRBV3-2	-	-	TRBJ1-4	TGTGCCAGCAGCAAATTGGCAGCAACTAATGAAAAACTGTTTTTT	CASSKLAATNEKLFF
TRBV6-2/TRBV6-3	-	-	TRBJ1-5	TGTGCCAGCGGCCAGTCTAATAGCAATCAGCCCCAGCATTTT	CASGQSNSNQPQHF
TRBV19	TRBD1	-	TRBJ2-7	TGTGCCAGTAGTATAGAGGAGACAGGGGCCTTTTACGAGCAGTACTTC	CASSIEETGAFYEQYF
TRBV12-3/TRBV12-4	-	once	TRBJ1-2	TGTGCCAGCAGTTTAGGAGGATACTATGGCTACACCTTC	CASSLGGYYGYTF
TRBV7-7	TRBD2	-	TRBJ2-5	TGTGCTAGCAGCTTAGGGAGGGGTCAAGAGACCCAGTACTTC	CASSLGRGQETQYF
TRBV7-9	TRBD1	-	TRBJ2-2	TGTGCCAGCAGCCAAAGGACAGGGAAGAACACCGGGGAGCTGTTTTTT	CASSQRTGKNTGELFF
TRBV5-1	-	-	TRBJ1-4	TGCGCCAGCAGCCGTCAGGGAGGGGAAAAACTGTTTTTT	CASSRQGGEKLFF